These 5 T cell receptor beta chains were sequenced from one sample in a study of cytomegalovirus exposure and HLA in healthy donors. PCR used 60 Vbeta primers and 13 Jbeta primers. Repertoires were generated with immunoSEQ multiplex PCR, while TCRdb's copy carries only in-frame clones and drops some. The sample has 100,000 to 150,000 clones, 75% to 85% seen once. The sample was PBMCs. Receptors originate from a man aged 25-40 years in good health and CMV-seropositive.

The chain employs TRBV7-2 and TRBJ1-2, with 8 bases that match TRBD1. V shed 4 bases and J 8 bases; nucleotides not matched to a gene: 9. The CDR3 contains 14 residues. The germline CDR1 and CDR2 sequences are SGHTA and FQGNSA. The CDR3 sequence is CASSSRGRFFGYTF. The CDR3 DNA reads TGTGCCAGCAGCTCCAGGGGGCGCTTTTTCGGCTACACCTTC.

The chain joins TRBV5-3 to TRBJ1-3; D is undetermined. TRBV5-3 is treated as an ORF (open reading frame) with a function not yet certain. V lost 8 bases and J lost 0, with 3 bases in between. This CDR3 is 11 amino acids long. CDR3 amino acids: CASRSGNTIYF. As DNA, the CDR3 is TGTGCCAGTCGCTCTGGAAACACCATATATTTT.

The J gene is TRBJ2-1, the V gene TRBV14, with 8 nucleotides matching TRBD2. The CDR3 totals 13 residues. The germline V gene has CDR1 SGHDN and CDR2 FVKESK. The ends lost 7 bases at V and 6 bases at J; junction bases unmatched: 5. The CDR3 DNA follows: TGTGCCAGCAACCCGGGAGGGGTCAATGAGCAGTTCTTC. Translation gives CASNPGGVNEQFF.

V usage is TRBV5-8 and J usage is TRBJ1-5; 8 nucleotides agree with TRBD1. From germline, CDR1 is SGHTS and CDR2 YDEGEE. This CDR3 is built from 17 residues. The J segment lost 3 bases and the V segment lost 5 bases, leaving 13 bases of the junction unmatched. The CDR3 reads CASSFFQGAEDNQPQHF. The DNA of the CDR3 is TGTGCCAGCAGTTTTTTTCAGGGGGCCGAAGACAATCAGCCCCAGCATTTT. Full variable domain (outside the CDR3, taken from reference TRBV5-8 and TRBJ1-5): EAGVTQSPTHLIKTRGQQATLRCSPISGHTSVYWYQQALGLGLQFLLWYDEGEERNRGNFPPRFSGRQFPNYSSELNVNALELEDSALYLCASSFFQGAEDNQPQHFGDGTRLSIL.

J is TRBJ2-7 and V is TRBV5-1; 7 bases align to TRBD1. Germline values: CDR1 SGHRS, CDR2 YFSETQ. V dropped 1 base and J dropped 9; count of bases not matched to a gene: 7. This CDR3 region has 13 residues. The CDR3 reads CASSLHRGRGQYF. The CDR3 DNA reads TGCGCCAGCAGCTTGCACAGGGGACGCGGGCAGTACTTC.